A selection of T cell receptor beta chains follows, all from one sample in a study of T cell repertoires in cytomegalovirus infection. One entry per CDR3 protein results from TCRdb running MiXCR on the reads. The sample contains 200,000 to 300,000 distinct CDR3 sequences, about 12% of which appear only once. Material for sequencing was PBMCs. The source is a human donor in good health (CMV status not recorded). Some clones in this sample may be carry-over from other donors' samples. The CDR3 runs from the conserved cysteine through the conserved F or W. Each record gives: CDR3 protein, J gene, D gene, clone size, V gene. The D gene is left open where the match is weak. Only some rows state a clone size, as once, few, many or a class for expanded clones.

cdr3_aa: CASSPTGPTDTQYF
j_call: TRBJ2-3
d_call: -
clone_size: many
v_call: TRBV18

cdr3_aa: CASSHLPGANVLTF
j_call: TRBJ2-6
d_call: -
clone_size: many
v_call: TRBV12-3/TRBV12-4

cdr3_aa: CASRNAAGAWDEQYF
j_call: TRBJ2-7
d_call: TRBD2
clone_size: many
v_call: TRBV28

cdr3_aa: CASSGGLPRDTQYF
j_call: TRBJ2-3
d_call: -
clone_size: few
v_call: TRBV2

cdr3_aa: CASSLGGENIQYF
j_call: TRBJ2-4
d_call: TRBD2
clone_size: -
v_call: TRBV28

cdr3_aa: CASSQGPAGADTQYF
j_call: TRBJ2-3
d_call: -
clone_size: few
v_call: TRBV3-1

cdr3_aa: CASSLPGQGLNPTSRREQYF
j_call: TRBJ2-7
d_call: -
clone_size: -
v_call: TRBV5-1

cdr3_aa: CASSLGLAGARGETQYF
j_call: TRBJ2-5
d_call: TRBD2
clone_size: many
v_call: TRBV7-2

cdr3_aa: CASSLWQGGTGELFF
j_call: TRBJ2-2
d_call: -
clone_size: many
v_call: TRBV27

cdr3_aa: CASSLRLDRAEKLFF
j_call: TRBJ1-4
d_call: TRBD1
clone_size: many
v_call: TRBV7-2

cdr3_aa: CASSLVLKPQHF
j_call: TRBJ1-5
d_call: -
clone_size: many
v_call: TRBV7-2

cdr3_aa: CASSFGTAHYEQYF
j_call: TRBJ2-7
d_call: TRBD1
clone_size: many
v_call: TRBV7-9

cdr3_aa: CASLGTAVWPQHF
j_call: TRBJ1-5
d_call: -
clone_size: many
v_call: TRBV28

cdr3_aa: CASRMGTGGNTEAFF
j_call: TRBJ1-1
d_call: TRBD1
clone_size: -
v_call: TRBV5-1

cdr3_aa: CSARERGTSGRVNEQYF
j_call: TRBJ2-7
d_call: TRBD2
clone_size: many
v_call: TRBV20-1

cdr3_aa: CASSWPSGGKETQYF
j_call: TRBJ2-5
d_call: TRBD2
clone_size: many
v_call: TRBV7-6

cdr3_aa: CASSQVAGFF
j_call: TRBJ2-1
d_call: -
clone_size: few
v_call: TRBV4-1

cdr3_aa: CASSFTTGVPEAFF
j_call: TRBJ1-1
d_call: TRBD1
clone_size: few
v_call: TRBV7-3

cdr3_aa: CASSPSGGPDTQYF
j_call: TRBJ2-3
d_call: TRBD2
clone_size: many
v_call: TRBV7-9

cdr3_aa: CASSLGQANSGNTIYF
j_call: TRBJ1-3
d_call: -
clone_size: few
v_call: TRBV11-2

cdr3_aa: CASSQDPRAGSGNTIYF
j_call: TRBJ1-3
d_call: -
clone_size: few
v_call: TRBV14

cdr3_aa: CASGLWDQPQHF
j_call: TRBJ1-5
d_call: -
clone_size: -
v_call: TRBV12-5

cdr3_aa: CASSRDTYNEKLFF
j_call: TRBJ1-4
d_call: -
clone_size: many
v_call: TRBV7-2

cdr3_aa: CASRPAGVGDSPLHF
j_call: TRBJ1-6
d_call: -
clone_size: many
v_call: TRBV28

cdr3_aa: CASSSEGNIQYF
j_call: TRBJ2-4
d_call: -
clone_size: -
v_call: TRBV28

cdr3_aa: CASSLSGGGRAFF
j_call: TRBJ1-1
d_call: TRBD1
clone_size: many
v_call: TRBV7-2

cdr3_aa: CASSLSPGAGGLSDTQYF
j_call: TRBJ2-3
d_call: TRBD2
clone_size: -
v_call: TRBV5-1

cdr3_aa: CASRIDGSYNEQFF
j_call: TRBJ2-1
d_call: -
clone_size: many
v_call: TRBV11-2

cdr3_aa: CASSARQGIGGNEQFF
j_call: TRBJ2-1
d_call: TRBD1
clone_size: many
v_call: TRBV11-3

cdr3_aa: CASSLSGGGANTGELFF
j_call: TRBJ2-2
d_call: -
clone_size: -
v_call: TRBV12-3/TRBV12-4

cdr3_aa: CASRGVHNYGYTF
j_call: TRBJ1-2
d_call: -
clone_size: few
v_call: TRBV6-2/TRBV6-3

cdr3_aa: CASSLTQGGSGQETQYF
j_call: TRBJ2-5
d_call: -
clone_size: many
v_call: TRBV4-1

cdr3_aa: CASSPRDEQYF
j_call: TRBJ2-7
d_call: -
clone_size: many
v_call: TRBV28

cdr3_aa: CAISERGTSSYEQYF
j_call: TRBJ2-7
d_call: TRBD2
clone_size: many
v_call: TRBV10-3

cdr3_aa: CASSLVGGGLPYEQYF
j_call: TRBJ2-7
d_call: TRBD2
clone_size: many
v_call: TRBV7-2

cdr3_aa: CASSARDLGGMETQYF
j_call: TRBJ2-5
d_call: TRBD2
clone_size: few
v_call: TRBV5-1

cdr3_aa: CAIRDRGSRTEAFF
j_call: TRBJ1-1
d_call: TRBD1
clone_size: -
v_call: TRBV10-3

cdr3_aa: CASSLVGRAQETQYF
j_call: TRBJ2-5
d_call: TRBD2
clone_size: few
v_call: TRBV28

cdr3_aa: CASSRYRNYEQYF
j_call: TRBJ2-7
d_call: -
clone_size: many
v_call: TRBV7-2

cdr3_aa: CASSTGLPGHTGELFF
j_call: TRBJ2-2
d_call: -
clone_size: many
v_call: TRBV6-5

cdr3_aa: CASSLGSLYEQYF
j_call: TRBJ2-7
d_call: -
clone_size: many
v_call: TRBV7-8

cdr3_aa: CASSGLAGFSTDTQYF
j_call: TRBJ2-3
d_call: TRBD2
clone_size: -
v_call: TRBV28

cdr3_aa: CASSQEGGGTDTQYF
j_call: TRBJ2-3
d_call: -
clone_size: few
v_call: TRBV4-1

cdr3_aa: CSARRGTGENGYTF
j_call: TRBJ1-2
d_call: TRBD1
clone_size: -
v_call: TRBV29-1

cdr3_aa: CASSLSGEGTDTQYF
j_call: TRBJ2-3
d_call: TRBD2
clone_size: many
v_call: TRBV28

cdr3_aa: CASSFRENTGELFF
j_call: TRBJ2-2
d_call: -
clone_size: -
v_call: TRBV7-9

cdr3_aa: CASSLEGQWDYGYTF
j_call: TRBJ1-2
d_call: TRBD1
clone_size: many
v_call: TRBV7-2

cdr3_aa: CAWSVTSGSKEFF
j_call: TRBJ2-1
d_call: TRBD2
clone_size: few
v_call: TRBV30